This T cell receptor beta chain comes out of a study of T cells in localized non-small cell lung cancer. General study points: Adjacent lung tissue had a median about 50 of the top 100 clones found in the tumor.

Comment on this clone: The antigen is not known.

The table came from immunoSEQ multiplex PCR; TCRdb's copy has only in-frame clones and leaves some out. Of approximately 83,000 clones listed, roughly 93% are singletons. V lost 5 bases, J lost 6 bases, and 11 bases stayed unmatched. The germline V gene encodes CDR1 LNHDA and CDR2 SQIVND (reference sequence). CDR3 length equals 16 residues. V usage is TRBV19 and J usage is TRBJ2-1; 9 nucleotides line up with TRBD1. Sequenced here: PBMCs, sampled before any cancer treatment. This TCR was recovered from a woman aged 40 to 75 with stage II squamous cell lung carcinoma. The DNA of the CDR3 is TGTGCCAGTAGTCCGCAGACAGGGGGGATCCCCAATGAGCAGTTCTTC. Its protein product is CASSPQTGGIPNEQFF.